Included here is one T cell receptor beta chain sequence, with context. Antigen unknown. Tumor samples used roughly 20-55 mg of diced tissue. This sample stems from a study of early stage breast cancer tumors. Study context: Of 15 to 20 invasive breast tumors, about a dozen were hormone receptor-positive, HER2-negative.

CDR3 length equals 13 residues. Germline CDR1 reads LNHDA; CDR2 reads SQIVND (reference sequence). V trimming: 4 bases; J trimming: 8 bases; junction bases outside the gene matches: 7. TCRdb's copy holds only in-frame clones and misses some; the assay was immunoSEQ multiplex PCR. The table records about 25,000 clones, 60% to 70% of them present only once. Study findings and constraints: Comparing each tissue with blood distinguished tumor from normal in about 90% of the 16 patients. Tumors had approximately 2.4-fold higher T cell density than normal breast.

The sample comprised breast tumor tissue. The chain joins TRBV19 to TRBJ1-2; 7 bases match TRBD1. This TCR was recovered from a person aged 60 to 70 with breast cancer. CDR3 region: CASSTEGQRGYTF. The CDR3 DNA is TGTGCCAGTAGTACCGAGGGACAGCGGGGCTACACCTTC.